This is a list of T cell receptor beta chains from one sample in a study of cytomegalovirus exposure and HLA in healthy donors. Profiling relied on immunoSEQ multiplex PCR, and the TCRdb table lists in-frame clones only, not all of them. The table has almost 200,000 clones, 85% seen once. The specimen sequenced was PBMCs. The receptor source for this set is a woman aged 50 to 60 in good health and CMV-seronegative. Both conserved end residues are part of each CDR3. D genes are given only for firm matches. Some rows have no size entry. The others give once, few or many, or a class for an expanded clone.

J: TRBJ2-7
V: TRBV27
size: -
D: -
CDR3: CASFGRGIGEQYF
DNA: TGTGCCAGTTTTGGTAGGGGAATAGGAGAGCAGTACTTC

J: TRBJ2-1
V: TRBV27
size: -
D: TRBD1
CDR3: CASRDSKPSSYNEQFF
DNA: TGTGCCAGCCGGGACAGCAAACCTTCCTCCTACAATGAGCAGTTCTTC

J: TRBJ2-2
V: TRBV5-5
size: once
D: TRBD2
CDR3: CASSPGLAGVTGELFF
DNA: TGTGCCAGCAGCCCGGGACTAGCGGGAGTTACCGGGGAGCTGTTTTTT

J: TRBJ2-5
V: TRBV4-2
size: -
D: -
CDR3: CASSQESGGFVGETQYF
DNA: TGTGCCAGCAGCCAAGAAAGCGGCGGGTTCGTAGGGGAGACCCAGTACTTC

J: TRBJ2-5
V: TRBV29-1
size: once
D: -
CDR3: CSVQQGSEETQYF
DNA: TGCAGCGTTCAACAGGGATCCGAAGAGACCCAGTACTTC

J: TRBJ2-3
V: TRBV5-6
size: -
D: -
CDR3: CASSLEARTDTQYF
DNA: TGTGCCAGCAGCTTGGAGGCCAGGACAGATACGCAGTATTTT

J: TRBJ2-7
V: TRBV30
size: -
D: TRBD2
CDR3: CAWRREGPSEQYF
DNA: TGTGCCTGGAGGCGGGAGGGCCCCTCCGAGCAGTACTTC

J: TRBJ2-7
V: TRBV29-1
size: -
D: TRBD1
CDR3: CSVAPPTGGGEQYF
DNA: TGCAGCGTTGCGCCCCCCACAGGGGGTGGCGAGCAGTACTTC

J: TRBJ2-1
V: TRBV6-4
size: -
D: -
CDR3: CAIAIREPNEQFF
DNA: TGTGCCATCGCGATCCGGGAACCGAATGAGCAGTTCTTC

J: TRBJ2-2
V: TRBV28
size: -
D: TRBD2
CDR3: CASRIPGGTGELFF
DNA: TGTGCCAGCAGGATCCCGGGGGGGACCGGGGAGCTGTTTTTT

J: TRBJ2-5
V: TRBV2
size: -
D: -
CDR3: CASSEVGGETQYF
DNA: TGTGCCAGCAGTGAAGTGGGGGGAGAGACCCAGTACTTC

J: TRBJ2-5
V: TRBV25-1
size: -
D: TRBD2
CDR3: CASSEPMGGAQYF
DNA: TGTGCCAGCAGTGAACCAATGGGAGGGGCCCAGTACTTC

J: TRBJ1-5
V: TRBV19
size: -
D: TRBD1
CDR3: CASRNFGGQGVSNQPQHF
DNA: TGTGCCAGTAGAAACTTCGGCGGGCAGGGGGTGAGCAATCAGCCCCAGCATTTT

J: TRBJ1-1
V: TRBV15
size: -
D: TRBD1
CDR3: CATSRVNRGWGRGTEAFF
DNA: TGTGCCACCAGCAGAGTCAACAGGGGATGGGGTCGAGGAACTGAAGCTTTCTTT

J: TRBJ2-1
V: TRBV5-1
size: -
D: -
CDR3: CASSLEGREFNEQFF
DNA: TGCGCCAGCAGCTTGGAAGGGCGGGAATTTAATGAGCAGTTCTTC

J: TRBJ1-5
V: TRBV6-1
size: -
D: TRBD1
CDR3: CASSGRGLGQPQHF
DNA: TGTGCCAGCAGTGGAAGGGGGCTGGGTCAGCCCCAGCATTTT

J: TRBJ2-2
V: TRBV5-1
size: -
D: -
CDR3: CASSLVLTNTGELFF
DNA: TGCGCCAGCAGCTTGGTTCTAACGAACACCGGGGAGCTGTTTTTT

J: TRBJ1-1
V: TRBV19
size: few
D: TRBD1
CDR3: CASSMGQGRTEAFF
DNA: TGTGCCAGTAGTATGGGACAGGGTCGGACTGAAGCTTTCTTT

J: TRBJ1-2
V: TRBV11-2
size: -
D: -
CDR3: CASSRRGGGSTSYGYTF
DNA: TGTGCCAGCAGCCGTAGGGGAGGGGGTAGTACTAGCTATGGCTACACCTTC

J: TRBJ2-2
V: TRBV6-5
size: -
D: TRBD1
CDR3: CASSSPGQGRELFF
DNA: TGTGCCAGCAGTTCCCCGGGACAGGGCAGGGAGCTGTTTTTT

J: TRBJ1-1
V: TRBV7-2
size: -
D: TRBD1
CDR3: CASSLGPDRPSAEAFF
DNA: TGTGCCAGCAGCTTAGGCCCGGACAGGCCCAGCGCTGAAGCTTTCTTT

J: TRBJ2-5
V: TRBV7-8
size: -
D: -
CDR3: CASSFNQETQYF
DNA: TGTGCCAGCAGCTTCAATCAAGAGACCCAGTACTTC

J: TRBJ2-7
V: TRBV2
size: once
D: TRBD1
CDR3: CASSPRTGQGYEQYF
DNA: TGTGCCAGCAGTCCAAGGACAGGGCAAGGGTACGAGCAGTACTTC

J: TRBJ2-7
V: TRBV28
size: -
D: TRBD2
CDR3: CASSSLRASGRAYEQYF
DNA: TGTGCCAGCAGTTCACTCAGGGCTAGCGGGAGGGCCTACGAGCAGTACTTC

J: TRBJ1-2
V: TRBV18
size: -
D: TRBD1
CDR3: CASSPSDRGPYTF
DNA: TGTGCCAGCTCACCGAGCGACAGGGGGCCCTACACCTTC

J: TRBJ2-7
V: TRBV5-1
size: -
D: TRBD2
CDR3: CASSLRSSGYEQYF
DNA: TGCGCCAGCAGCTTGAGGTCTAGCGGGTACGAGCAGTACTTC

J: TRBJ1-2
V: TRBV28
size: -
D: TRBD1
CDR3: CASSTGGEGGYTF
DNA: TGTGCCAGCAGCACAGGGGGTGAAGGTGGCTACACCTTC